This T cell receptor beta chain is from a study of human thymus T cells. The study, taken as a whole, reports: Thymic repertoires of unrelated individuals were reported in related research to overlap highly. Thymic as well as blood repertoires seemed to favor certain V and J genes unevenly.

The thymus tissue came from resections taken during corrective heart surgery. On this clone itself: The antigen remains unidentified.

Germline V gene lookup returns CDR1 MDHEN and CDR2 SYDVKM. The CDR3 runs 12 residues. The V gene lost 4 bases and the J gene lost 7 bases, with 10 bases spanning the gap. Generated by immunoSEQ multiplex PCR, the TCRdb table keeps only in-frame clones and is missing some. The table has approximately 70,000 clones, about 95% seen once; the top ten hold around 0.03%. This receptor was identified in a girl under three years old with a congenital heart defect but otherwise immunologically healthy. The specimen was thymus tissue. The chain recombines TRBV28 with TRBJ1-2; TRBD1 is a possible D gene (5 bases). This CDR3 reads CASSSTVGGYTF. The DNA of the CDR3 is TGTGCCAGCAGTTCGACAGTCGGTGGCTACACCTTC.